The 29 T cell receptor beta chains below all came from one sample that was sequenced in a study of early T cells in non-severe SARS-CoV-2 infection. Each CDR3 protein is one row after TCRdb ran MiXCR on the 5' RACE reads. The sample has around 82,000 distinct CDR3 sequences; approximately 12% are singletons. The sequencing input was whole blood. The source of these receptors is an adult who was a healthcare worker with PCR-confirmed SARS-CoV-2 infection or an uninfected control (not recorded which).

This sequence joins TRBV27 and TRBJ1-6; unclear D gene. CDR3 length: 12 amino acids. V shed 6 bases and J shed 7 bases, with 7 bases lying between them. Germline V gene data show CDR1 as MNHEY and CDR2 as SMNVEV (reference sequence). The CDR3 DNA is TGTGCCAGCAGCTATACAAATTCACCCCTCCACTTT. It yields the protein CASSYTNSPLHF.

The table lists this clonotype with a few counts. This chain joins TRBV5-1 and TRBJ1-1; weak D call: TRBD1 (6 bases). Trimming removed 4 bases at V and 7 bases at J, with 17 bases between. Germline-derived CDR1 and CDR2 are SGHRS and YFSETQ. This CDR3 has 14 amino acids. The chain's CDR3 is CASSGPGAKGEAFF. The CDR3 DNA reads TGCGCCAGCAGCGGACCAGGGGCAAAGGGTGAAGCTTTCTTT.

The rearrangement joins TRBV5-1 to TRBJ2-5; TRBD1 agrees at 10 bases. Germline loops: CDR1 SGHRS, CDR2 YFSETQ. The CDR3 is 14 residues long. Trimming cost V 4 bases and J 5 bases; bases outside gene matches: 5. The CDR3 DNA sequence: TGCGCCAGCAGCCGGGACAGGGGCGGGGAGACCCAGTACTTC. This encodes CASSRDRGGETQYF. Based on the CDR3 plus reference TRBV5-1 and TRBJ2-5, the full variable domain is KAGVTQTPRYLIKTRGQQVTLSCSPISGHRSVSWYQQTPGQGLQFLFEYFSETQRNKGNFPGRFSGRQFSNSRSEMNVSTLELGDSALYLCASSRDRGGETQYFGPGTRLLVL.

This clonotype was observed a few times. The chain carries TRBV7-2 and TRBJ2-7; maybe TRBD2 (6 bases). CDR1 SGHTA and CDR2 FQGNSA come from the germline V gene. The V end lost 8 bases, the J end lost 7 bases, and 18 bases lay between the germline ends. The CDR3 loop spans 13 amino acids. This chain's CDR3 is CASVGGPSGEQYF. Here the CDR3 DNA reads TGTGCCAGCGTAGGAGGGCCCTCTGGGGAGCAGTACTTC.

Only a few counts were recorded for this clonotype. This sequence joins TRBV25-1 and TRBJ1-4; no firm D call. V was trimmed by 2 bases and J by 8 bases, leaving 15 bases between them. Germline-derived CDR1 and CDR2 are MGHDK and SYGVNS. The CDR3 runs 15 residues. CDR3 protein: CASSEPRRGGEKLFF. CDR3 nucleotide sequence: TGTGCCAGCAGTGAACCTAGACGAGGCGGGGAAAAACTGTTTTTT.

This clonotype has only a few counts. The CDR3 sequence: CATSLPGLAEPDTQYF. The CDR3, as DNA: TGTGCCACCTCCCTCCCTGGACTAGCCGAGCCAGATACGCAGTATTTT. This chain uses TRBV13 with TRBJ2-3, with 8 bases fitting TRBD2. Germline values: CDR1 PRHDT, CDR2 FYEKMQ (reference sequence). V lost 10 bases to trimming and J lost 4 bases; unmatched junction nucleotides: 16. The CDR3 loop spans 16 amino acids.

The V and J genes are TRBV7-9 and TRBJ2-7; 9 nucleotides align to TRBD2. The junction had 7 bases not matched to a gene; V was cut back by 5 bases and J by 5 bases. Germline V gives CDR1 SEHNR, CDR2 FQNEAQ (reference sequence). The CDR3 has 14 residues. The CDR3 sequence: CASSRREGNNEQYF. DNA for the CDR3: TGTGCCAGCAGCCGGCGGGAGGGAAACAACGAGCAGTACTTC.

This clonotype showed up just a few times. This chain joins TRBV7-8 and TRBJ1-6; 9 nucleotides match TRBD1. Germline V gene lookup returns CDR1 SGHVS and CDR2 FQNEAQ. The junction had 4 bases not matched to a gene; V was cut back by 7 bases and J by 9 bases. This CDR3 contains 13 residues. The CDR3 region is CASKGQGGSPLHF. The CDR3 nucleotides read TGTGCCAGCAAGGGACAGGGTGGTTCACCCCTCCACTTT. Using reference TRBV7-8 and TRBJ1-6 for the parts outside the CDR3, the full variable domain is GAGVSQSPRYKVAKRGQDVALRCDPISGHVSLFWYQQALGQGPEFLTYFQNEAQLDKSGLPSDRFFAERPEGSVSTLKIQRTQQEDSAVYLCASKGQGGSPLHFGNGTRLTVT.

This clonotype was seen at least ten times. This chain links TRBV20-1 with TRBJ2-5; 12 nucleotides agree with TRBD2. With V trimmed by 3 bases and J by 5 bases, 4 bases remained unmatched. Looked up from germline, CDR1 is DFQATT and CDR2 is SNEGSKA (reference sequence). The CDR3 contains 14 residues. CDR3 nucleotides: TGCAGTGCTAGGACTAGCGGGAGAGGGGAGACCCAGTACTTC. Translating gives CSARTSGRGETQYF.

The rearrangement links TRBV5-1 to TRBJ1-1; 9 positions agree with TRBD1. Germline lookup yields CDR1 SGHRS and CDR2 YFSETQ. This CDR3 is built from 13 residues. The V gene end was trimmed by 5 bases and the J gene end by 4 bases; junction bases not matched to a gene: 3. CDR3 nucleotide sequence: TGCGCCAGCAGTTTGACAGGGGGCACTGAAGCTTTCTTT. Translation: CASSLTGGTEAFF.

This clonotype was found many times. The rearrangement links TRBV29-1 to TRBJ2-2; 8 bases are shared with TRBD1. The germline gives CDR1 SQVTM, CDR2 ANQGSEA. CDR3 length: 17 amino acids. The junction had 7 bases not matched to a gene; V was cut back by 0 bases and J by 1 base. CDR3 in amino acids: CSVEDRHGTGNTGELFF. The CDR3 nucleotides are TGCAGCGTTGAAGATCGACACGGGACAGGGAACACCGGGGAGCTGTTTTTT.

This clonotype was seen a handful of times. The V and J genes are TRBV6-6 and TRBJ2-3; possibly TRBD1 or TRBD2 for D (5 bases each). Trimming removed 6 bases at V and 3 bases at J, with 13 bases between. Germline CDR1 MNHNY, CDR2 SVGAGI (reference sequence). The CDR3 is 14 amino acids. In nucleotides, the CDR3 is TGTGCCAGCAGCGGGGACGGAGTAACAGATACGCAGTATTTT. Translating gives CASSGDGVTDTQYF.

V usage is TRBV28 and J usage is TRBJ2-1; D may be TRBD2 (7 bases). There are 14 residues in the CDR3. CDR1 and CDR2 from the germline V gene are MDHEN and SYDVKM. The V and J ends lost 10 bases and 13 bases respectively, with 26 bases between them. CDR3 coding DNA: TGTGCCACCACGAAGGGGGGTAGCGGGTTCTTTCAGTTCTTC. This gives the protein CATTKGGSGFFQFF.

This clonotype was observed many times. This chain uses TRBV20-1 with TRBJ2-7; 13 nucleotides agree with TRBD2. J gave up 5 bases and V 0 bases, and 10 bases lay outside the gene matches. This CDR3 contains 17 residues. Germline V gives CDR1 DFQATT, CDR2 SNEGSKA (reference sequence). The DNA for the CDR3 is TGCAGTGCTAGAGATACTAGCGGGAGGGAAGGTATCGACGAGCAGTACTTC. Translating gives CSARDTSGREGIDEQYF.

Only a few counts were recorded for this clonotype. The rearrangement links TRBV12-3 or TRBV12-4 to TRBJ2-1; 8 nucleotides align to TRBD2. The CDR3 is 14 residues long. Trimming took 2 bases from V and 9 from J; bases not matched to a gene: 6. The CDR3 sequence: CASSLRTSHSEQFF. CDR3 DNA: TGTGCCAGCAGTTTAAGGACTAGCCATAGTGAGCAGTTCTTC.

This sequence joins TRBV20-1 and TRBJ2-7, with a possible D match to TRBD2 (6 bases). V lost 6 bases, J lost 3 bases, and 15 bases lay in between. The CDR3 runs to 13 residues. Germline lookup yields CDR1 DFQATT and CDR2 SNEGSKA (reference sequence). CDR3 loop: CSAPTRDVYEQYF. The CDR3 DNA follows: TGCAGTGCGCCGACTAGAGACGTCTACGAGCAGTACTTC.

This clonotype has ten or more counts. The genes are TRBV29-1 and TRBJ2-7; possible D gene TRBD2, 6 bases. Germline CDR1 SQVTM, CDR2 ANQGSEA. This CDR3 contains 11 residues. Trimming left V 6 bases short and J 6 bases short, with 12 bases between. CDR3 sequence (DNA): TGCAGCGTGGCCGTGGGGGGCGAGCAGTACTTC. Protein sequence: CSVAVGGEQYF.

This clonotype showed up many times. The chain is built from TRBV5-6 and TRBJ2-3, with D possibly called TRBD1 or TRBD2 (5 bases each). CDR1 SGHDT and CDR2 YYEEEE come from the germline V gene. Between the trimmed V and J ends, which lost 3 bases and 4 bases, there was a span of 15 bases. The CDR3 covers 15 residues. CDR3 amino acids: CASSSWTSGADTQYF. Written as DNA, the CDR3 is TGTGCCAGCAGCTCTTGGACAAGCGGAGCAGATACGCAGTATTTT.

The chain combines TRBV5-5 with TRBJ2-7, with 9 bases identical to TRBD2. This CDR3 contains 11 residues. Germline lookup yields CDR1 SGHKS and CDR2 YYEKEE (reference sequence). Trimming removed 3 bases from V and 13 bases from J; junction bases left unmatched: 5. CDR3 region: CASSSQREAYF. For the CDR3, the DNA is TGTGCCAGCAGCTCCCAGCGGGAGGCTTACTTC.

This rearrangement joins TRBV6-4 to TRBJ2-2, with a weak D call TRBD2 (5 bases). The germline gives CDR1 MRHNA, CDR2 SNTAGT. V lost 3 bases and J 13 bases, leaving 24 bases between the germline ends. This CDR3 region has 16 residues. The chain's CDR3 is CASSDKPENTGEGLFF. The CDR3 DNA sequence: TGTGCCAGCAGTGATAAGCCAGAGAACACCGGGGAAGGGCTGTTTTTT.

The genes are TRBV6-5 and TRBJ2-7; D not certain. CDR1 is MNHEY and CDR2 is SVGAGI in the germline V gene. The V end was cut by 2 bases, the J end by 3 bases, with 2 bases between. This CDR3 is built from 11 residues. CDR3 amino acids: CASSYNYEQYF. Written as DNA, the CDR3 is TGTGCCAGCAGTTACAACTACGAGCAGTACTTC.

This clonotype was seen repeatedly, ten times or more. The chain couples TRBV12-3 or TRBV12-4 to TRBJ1-2; D gene ambiguous. V gave up 5 bases and J gave up 5 bases, with 9 bases separating them. The CDR3 length is 12 residues. CDR3 coding DNA: TGTGCCAGCAGTATAGGCGGATATGGCTACACCTTC. Translation: CASSIGGYGYTF.

This clonotype was counted ten times or more. This rearrangement joins TRBV30 to TRBJ2-1, with D perhaps TRBD2 (6 bases). Looked up from germline, CDR1 is GTSNPN and CDR2 is SVGIG (reference sequence). CDR3 length equals 16 residues. Trimming removed 1 base from V and 0 bases from J, with 13 bases in between. The CDR3 sequence: CAWSASGLSSYNEQFF. In DNA, the CDR3 is TGTGCCTGGAGTGCCAGCGGGCTTAGCTCCTACAATGAGCAGTTCTTC. Drawing the rest from reference TRBV30 and TRBJ2-1, the complete variable domain is SQTIHQWPATLVQPVGSPLSLECTVEGTSNPNLYWYRQAAGRGLQLLFYSVGIGQISSEVPQNLSASRPQDRQFILSSKKLLLSDSGFYLCAWSASGLSSYNEQFFGPGTRLTVL.

V gene TRBV28 combines with J gene TRBJ2-1, with 12 bases fitting TRBD2. Germline V lookup: CDR1 MDHEN, CDR2 SYDVKM. V was clipped by 2 bases and J by 6 bases; unmatched bases: 14. The CDR3 extends over 19 amino acids. The CDR3 loop is CASSLLGTSGLSVGNEQFF. CDR3 nucleotides: TGTGCCAGCAGTTTACTAGGGACTAGCGGGCTCAGTGTAGGCAATGAGCAGTTCTTC.

This clonotype was seen many times. V is TRBV28 and J is TRBJ1-1; the D gene is possibly TRBD1 (5 bases). The CDR3 sequence is 11 residues long. The germline CDR1 and CDR2 sequences are MDHEN and SYDVKM. V was cut by 5 bases and J by 11 bases, with 12 bases left in between. CDR3 DNA sequence: TGTGCCAGCAGTACGGGGCCTCTGGCTTTCTTT. Translating gives CASSTGPLAFF.

This clonotype was counted at least ten times. This chain joins TRBV20-1 and TRBJ2-3, with 8 bases fitting TRBD2. Looked up from germline, CDR1 is DFQATT and CDR2 is SNEGSKA (reference sequence). The CDR3 consists of 16 residues. V was pared by 0 bases and J by 2 bases, with 7 bases of the junction left unmatched. Here the CDR3 reads CSARDPAGGPTDTQYF. DNA of the CDR3: TGCAGTGCTAGAGATCCTGCGGGAGGCCCCACAGATACGCAGTATTTT.

In its sample, this clonotype was seen many times. The gene calls are TRBV5-4 and TRBJ2-7; 9 bases are a match to TRBD1. The CDR3 is 14 amino acids. Germline loops: CDR1 SGHNT, CDR2 YYREEE (reference sequence). Trimming took 7 bases from V and 5 from J; bases not matched to a gene: 10. The CDR3 sequence is CASRSWDREDEQYF. The DNA of the CDR3 is TGTGCCAGCCGATCTTGGGACAGGGAAGACGAGCAGTACTTC.

This clonotype was seen a handful of times. The chain recombines TRBV6-6 with TRBJ1-5, with D possibly being TRBD1 (5 bases). V gave up 6 bases and J gave up 6 bases, with 15 bases separating them. The CDR3 loop spans 14 amino acids. Germline CDR1 and CDR2: MNHNY and SVGAGI (reference sequence). Here the CDR3 DNA reads TGTGCCAGCAGCTACGGGGCCGGGGGTCAGCCCCAGCATTTT. Translated: CASSYGAGGQPQHF.

V gene TRBV3-1 combines with J gene TRBJ2-1, with no clear D. This CDR3 comprises 11 residues. CDR1 is LGHDT, CDR2 YNNKEL, per germline (reference sequence). Trimming took 4 bases from V and 9 from J, leaving 7 bases between them. The CDR3 is CASSPGIEQFF. CDR3 sequence (DNA): TGTGCCAGCAGCCCTGGGATTGAGCAGTTCTTC.